The subject of this entry is one T cell receptor beta chain. The antigen is not known. These data come from a study of type 1 regulatory T cells. Study background: T-allo10 is an in vitro-generated, Tr1-enriched CD4 T cell product specific for alloantigen.

Study observations and caveats: Compared with non-type 1 regulatory T cells, type 1 regulatory T cells showed a more restricted TCR repertoire.

TCRdb redid the calling of the reads with MiXCR, one entry per CDR3 protein. The sample holds 6,000 to 6,500 distinct CDR3 sequences, 25% to 35% seen once. The length of the CDR3 is 12 residues. The germline V gene has CDR1 SGHRS and CDR2 YFSETQ. V was pared by 2 bases and J by 9 bases, with 9 bases between. J is TRBJ2-1 and V is TRBV5-1; TRBD2 is a possible D gene (6 bases). The sequence was collected from a human donor in good health. The sequencing sample was made of cultured type 1 regulatory T (Tr1) cells, either the whole culture or a sorted fraction (not recorded which). CDR3: CASSLLATEQFF. In nucleotides, the CDR3 is TGCGCCAGCAGCTTACTAGCAACTGAGCAGTTCTTC.